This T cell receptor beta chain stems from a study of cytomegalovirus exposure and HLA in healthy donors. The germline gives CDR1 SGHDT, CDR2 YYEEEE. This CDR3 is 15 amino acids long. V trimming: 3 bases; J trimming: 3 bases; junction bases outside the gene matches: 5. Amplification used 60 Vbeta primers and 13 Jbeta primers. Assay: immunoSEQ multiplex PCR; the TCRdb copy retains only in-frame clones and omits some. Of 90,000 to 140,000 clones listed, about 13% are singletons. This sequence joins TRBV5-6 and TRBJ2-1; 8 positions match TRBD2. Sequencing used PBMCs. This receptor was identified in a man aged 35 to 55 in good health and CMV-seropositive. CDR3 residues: CASSSTSGYYNEQFF. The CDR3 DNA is TGTGCCAGCAGCTCCACTAGCGGATACTACAATGAGCAGTTCTTC.